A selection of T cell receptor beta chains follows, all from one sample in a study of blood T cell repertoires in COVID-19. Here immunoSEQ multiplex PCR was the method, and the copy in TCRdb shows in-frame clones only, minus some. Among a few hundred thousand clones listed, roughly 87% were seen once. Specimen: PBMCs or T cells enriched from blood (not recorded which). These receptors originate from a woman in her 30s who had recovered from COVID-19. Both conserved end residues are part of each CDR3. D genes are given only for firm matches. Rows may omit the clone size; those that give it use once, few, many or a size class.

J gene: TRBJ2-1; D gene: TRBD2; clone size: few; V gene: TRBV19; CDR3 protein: CASSTLTSVIHVDEQFF; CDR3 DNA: TGTGCCAGTAGTACCCTAACTAGCGTAATACACGTGGATGAGCAGTTCTTC
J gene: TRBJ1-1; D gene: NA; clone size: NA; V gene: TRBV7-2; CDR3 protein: CASSLQTEYTEAFF; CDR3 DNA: TGTGCCAGCAGCCTTCAGACAGAGTACACTGAAGCTTTCTTT
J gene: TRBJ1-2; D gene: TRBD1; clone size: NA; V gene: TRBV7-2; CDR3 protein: CASSLAPGTAPHGYTF; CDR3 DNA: TGTGCCAGCAGCTTAGCACCCGGGACAGCGCCCCATGGCTACACCTTC
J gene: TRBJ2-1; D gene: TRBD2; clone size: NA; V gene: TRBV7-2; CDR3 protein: CASSLALPSGGRYNEQFF; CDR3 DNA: TGTGCCAGCAGCTTAGCCCTCCCTAGCGGGGGGCGATACAATGAGCAGTTCTTC
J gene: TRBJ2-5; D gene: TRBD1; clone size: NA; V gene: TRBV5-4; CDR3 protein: CASSFPTGQETQYF; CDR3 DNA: TGTGCCAGCAGCTTCCCGACAGGGCAAGAGACCCAGTACTTC
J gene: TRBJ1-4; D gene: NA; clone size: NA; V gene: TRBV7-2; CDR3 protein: CASSLIPGDEKLFF; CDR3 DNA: TGTGCCAGCAGCTTAATTCCGGGGGATGAAAAACTGTTTTTT
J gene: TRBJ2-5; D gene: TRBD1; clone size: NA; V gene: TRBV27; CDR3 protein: CASSLAWDRNFATQYF; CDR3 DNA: TGTGCCAGCAGTTTAGCCTGGGACAGGAACTTTGCGACCCAGTACTTC
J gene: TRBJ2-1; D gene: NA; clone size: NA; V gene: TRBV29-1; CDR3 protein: CSVEDSQVVNEQFF; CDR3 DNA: TGCAGCGTTGAAGATTCGCAGGTAGTTAATGAGCAGTTCTTC
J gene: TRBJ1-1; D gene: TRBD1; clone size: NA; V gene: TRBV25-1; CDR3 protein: CASSPGTGWGMNTEAFF; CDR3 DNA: TGTGCCAGCAGTCCCGGGACAGGATGGGGGATGAACACTGAAGCTTTCTTT
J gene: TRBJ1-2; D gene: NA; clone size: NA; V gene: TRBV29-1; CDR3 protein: CSVSLPGNYGYTF; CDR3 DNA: TGCAGCGTGTCCCTCCCCGGGAACTATGGCTACACCTTC
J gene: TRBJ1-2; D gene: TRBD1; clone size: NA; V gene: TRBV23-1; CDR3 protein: CASSQSIRTGGIYGYTF; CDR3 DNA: TGCGCCAGCAGTCAATCCATACGGACAGGGGGAATCTATGGCTACACCTTC
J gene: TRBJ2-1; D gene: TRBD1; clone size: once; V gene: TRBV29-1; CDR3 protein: CSGSGQGARGYNEQFF; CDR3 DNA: TGCAGCGGGTCGGGACAGGGGGCTCGGGGTTACAATGAGCAGTTCTTC
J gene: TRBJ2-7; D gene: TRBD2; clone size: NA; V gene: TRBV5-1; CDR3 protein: CASSLGLAGPYEQYF; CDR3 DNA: TGCGCCAGCAGCTTGGGTCTAGCGGGGCCCTACGAGCAGTACTTC
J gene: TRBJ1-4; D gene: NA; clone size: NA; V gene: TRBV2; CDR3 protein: CASSGGGGDEKLFF; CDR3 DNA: TGTGCCAGCAGTGGGGGAGGGGGTGACGAAAAACTGTTTTTT
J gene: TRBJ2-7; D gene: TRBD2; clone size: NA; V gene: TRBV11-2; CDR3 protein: CASSRTSGSFDEQYF; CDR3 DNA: TGTGCCAGCAGCCGTACTAGCGGGAGCTTCGACGAGCAGTACTTC
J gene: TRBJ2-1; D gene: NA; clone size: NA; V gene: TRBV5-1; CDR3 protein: CASSFPLSYNEQFF; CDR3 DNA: TGCGCCAGCAGCTTCCCCCTCAGCTACAATGAGCAGTTCTTC
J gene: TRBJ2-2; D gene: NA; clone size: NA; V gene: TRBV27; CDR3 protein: CASSFGLMANTGELFF; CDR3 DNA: TGTGCCAGCAGTTTTGGGCTCATGGCGAACACCGGGGAGCTGTTTTTT
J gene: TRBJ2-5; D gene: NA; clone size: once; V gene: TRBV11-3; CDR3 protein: CASSLAGVETQYF; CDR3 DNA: TGTGCCAGCAGCTTAGCGGGAGTTGAGACCCAGTACTTC
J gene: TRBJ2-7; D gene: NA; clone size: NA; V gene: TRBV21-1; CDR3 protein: CASSKIGTGPYEQYF; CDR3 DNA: TGTGCCAGCAGCAAAATCGGGACAGGCCCCTACGAGCAGTACTTC
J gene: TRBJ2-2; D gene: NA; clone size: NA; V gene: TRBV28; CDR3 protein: CASSLEELFEREPANTGELFF; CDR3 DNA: TGTGCCAGCAGTTTGGAAGAGCTATTTGAACGGGAGCCTGCCAACACCGGGGAGCTGTTTTTT
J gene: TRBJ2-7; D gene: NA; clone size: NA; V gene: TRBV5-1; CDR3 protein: CASRFRPGQADEQYF; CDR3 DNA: TGCGCCAGCAGATTCCGACCGGGACAAGCTGACGAGCAGTACTTC
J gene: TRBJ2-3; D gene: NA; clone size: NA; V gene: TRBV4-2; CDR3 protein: CASSQDRTGEGSSTDTQYF; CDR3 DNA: TGTGCCAGCAGCCAAGATCGTACGGGAGAGGGGTCTAGCACAGATACGCAGTATTTT
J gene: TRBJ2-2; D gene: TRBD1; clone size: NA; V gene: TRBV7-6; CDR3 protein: CATNRQGLNTGELFF; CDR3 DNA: TGTGCCACCAATCGACAGGGGCTGAACACCGGGGAGCTGTTTTTT
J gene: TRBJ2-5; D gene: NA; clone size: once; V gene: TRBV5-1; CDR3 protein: CASSFEGAETQYF; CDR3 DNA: TGCGCCAGCAGCTTTGAAGGGGCCGAGACCCAGTACTTC
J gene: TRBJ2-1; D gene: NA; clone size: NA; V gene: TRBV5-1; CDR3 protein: CASSLEAGVGEQFF; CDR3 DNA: TGCGCCAGCAGCTTGGAAGCCGGGGTTGGGGAGCAGTTCTTC
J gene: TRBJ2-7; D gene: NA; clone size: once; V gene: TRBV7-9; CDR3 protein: CASSLDNTYEQYF; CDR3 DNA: TGTGCCAGCAGCCTAGACAATACCTACGAGCAGTACTTC
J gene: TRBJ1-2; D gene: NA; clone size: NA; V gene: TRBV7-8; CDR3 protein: CASSLEGVFYGYTF; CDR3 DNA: TGTGCCAGCAGCTTAGAGGGAGTCTTCTATGGCTACACCTTC
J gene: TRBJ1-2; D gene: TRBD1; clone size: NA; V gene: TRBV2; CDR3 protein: CASNTGASDGYTF; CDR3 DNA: TGTGCCAGCAACACAGGGGCCTCTGATGGCTACACCTTC
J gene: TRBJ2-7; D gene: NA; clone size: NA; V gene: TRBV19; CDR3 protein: CASSPGGTYEQYF; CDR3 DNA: TGTGCCAGTAGTCCCGGGGGTACCTACGAGCAGTACTTC
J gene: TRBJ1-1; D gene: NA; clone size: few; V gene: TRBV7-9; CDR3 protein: CASSSQGIAEAFF; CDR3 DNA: TGTGCCAGCAGCTCCCAGGGGATCGCTGAAGCTTTCTTT
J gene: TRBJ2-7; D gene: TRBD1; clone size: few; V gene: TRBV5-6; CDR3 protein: CASSSYRTGVSDYEQYF; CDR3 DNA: TGTGCCAGCAGCTCGTATAGGACAGGGGTTTCCGACTACGAGCAGTACTTC
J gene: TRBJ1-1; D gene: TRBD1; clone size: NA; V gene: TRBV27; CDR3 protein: CASGTGGWTEAFF; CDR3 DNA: TGTGCCAGCGGGACAGGGGGCTGGACTGAAGCTTTCTTT
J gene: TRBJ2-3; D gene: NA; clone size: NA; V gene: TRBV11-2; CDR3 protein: CASSLGLRGTDTQYF; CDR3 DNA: TGTGCCAGCAGCCTGGGCTTGAGGGGGACAGATACGCAGTATTTT
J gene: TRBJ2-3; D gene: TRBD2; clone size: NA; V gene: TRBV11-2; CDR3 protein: CASSLTGLAPDTQYF; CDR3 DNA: TGTGCCAGCAGCTTAACGGGACTAGCCCCCGATACGCAGTATTTT
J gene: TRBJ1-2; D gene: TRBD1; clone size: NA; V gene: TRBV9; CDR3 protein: CASSVIQGPQPGGYTF; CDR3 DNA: TGTGCCAGCAGCGTTATACAGGGGCCCCAGCCCGGAGGCTACACCTTC
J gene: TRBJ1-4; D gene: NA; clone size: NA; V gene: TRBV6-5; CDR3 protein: CASRPTGRSSGLFF; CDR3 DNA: TGTGCCAGCAGACCGACAGGCCGATCGAGTGGACTGTTTTTT
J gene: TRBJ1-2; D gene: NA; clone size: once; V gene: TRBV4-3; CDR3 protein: CASSQDLHTHVYTF; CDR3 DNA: TGCGCCAGCAGCCAAGATCTTCACACCCACGTCTACACCTTC
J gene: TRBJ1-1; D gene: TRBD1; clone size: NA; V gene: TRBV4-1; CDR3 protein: CASSQKQYPGQGVGEAFF; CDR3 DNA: TGCGCCAGCAGCCAAAAGCAGTACCCCGGACAGGGGGTAGGAGAAGCTTTCTTT
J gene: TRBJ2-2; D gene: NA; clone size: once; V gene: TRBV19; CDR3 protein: CASSWLAAGELFF; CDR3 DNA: TGTGCCAGTAGCTGGCTAGCCGCCGGGGAGCTGTTTTTT
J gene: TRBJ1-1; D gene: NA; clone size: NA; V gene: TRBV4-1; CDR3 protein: CASSQITVNTEAFF; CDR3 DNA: TGCGCCAGCAGCCAGATCACGGTGAACACTGAAGCTTTCTTT
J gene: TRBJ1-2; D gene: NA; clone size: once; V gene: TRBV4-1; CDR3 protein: CASSQAGRGTLGYTF; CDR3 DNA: TGCGCCAGCAGCCAAGCGGGCAGGGGTACTTTGGGCTACACCTTC
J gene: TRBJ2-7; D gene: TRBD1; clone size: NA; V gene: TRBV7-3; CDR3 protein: CASSSDRHYEQYF; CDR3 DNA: TGTGCCAGCAGCTCGGACAGGCACTACGAGCAGTACTTC
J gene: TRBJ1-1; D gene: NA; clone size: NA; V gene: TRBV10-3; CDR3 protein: CAIRVGGGMNTEAFF; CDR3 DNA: TGTGCCATCCGTGTGGGGGGGGGCATGAACACTGAAGCTTTCTTT
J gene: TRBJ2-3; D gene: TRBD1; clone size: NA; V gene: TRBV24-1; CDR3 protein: CATSDQGQGAGTDTQYF; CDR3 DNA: TGTGCCACCAGTGACCAGGGACAGGGGGCTGGCACAGATACGCAGTATTTT
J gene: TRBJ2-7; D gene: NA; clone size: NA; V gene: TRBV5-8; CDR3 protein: CASSFGAIYEQYF; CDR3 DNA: TGTGCCAGCAGCTTTGGGGCCATCTACGAGCAGTACTTC
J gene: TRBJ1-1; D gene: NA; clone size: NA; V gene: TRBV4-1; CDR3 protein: CASSQAQNTEAFF; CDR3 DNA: TGCGCCAGCAGCCAAGCACAAAACACTGAAGCTTTCTTT
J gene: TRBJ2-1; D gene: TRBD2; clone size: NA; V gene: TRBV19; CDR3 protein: CASSTLAGGSHNEQFF; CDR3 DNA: TGTGCCAGTAGTACCTTAGCGGGGGGGTCCCACAATGAGCAGTTCTTC
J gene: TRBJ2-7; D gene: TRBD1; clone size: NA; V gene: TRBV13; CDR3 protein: CASSLGTGGLLDEQYF; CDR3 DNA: TGTGCCAGCAGCTTAGGGACAGGGGGTCTCCTGGACGAGCAGTACTTC
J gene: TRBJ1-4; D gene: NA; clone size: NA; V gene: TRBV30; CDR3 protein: CAWSVGKNKDSPNEKLFF; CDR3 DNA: TGTGCCTGGAGTGTAGGCAAGAACAAGGACAGCCCTAATGAAAAACTGTTTTTT
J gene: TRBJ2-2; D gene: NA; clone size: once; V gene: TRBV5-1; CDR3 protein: CASSLGTANTGELFF; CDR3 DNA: TGCGCCAGCAGCTTGGGGACAGCTAACACCGGGGAGCTGTTTTTT
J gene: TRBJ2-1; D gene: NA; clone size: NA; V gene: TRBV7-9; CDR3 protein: CASSLGPVLLNEQFF; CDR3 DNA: TGTGCCAGCAGCTTAGGGCCGGTACTACTAAATGAGCAGTTCTTC
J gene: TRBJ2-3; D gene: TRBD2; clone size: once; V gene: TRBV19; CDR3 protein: CASSTDRKTSGTDTQYF; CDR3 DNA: TGTGCCAGTAGTACCGACCGGAAGACTAGCGGCACAGATACGCAGTATTTT
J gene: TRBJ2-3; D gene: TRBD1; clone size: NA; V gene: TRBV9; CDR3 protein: CASSLIGQGATDTQYF; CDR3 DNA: TGTGCCAGCAGCCTGATCGGACAGGGGGCCACAGATACGCAGTATTTT
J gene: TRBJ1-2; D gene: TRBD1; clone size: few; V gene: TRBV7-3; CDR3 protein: CASSLNGQGAVGYTF; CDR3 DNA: TGTGCCAGCAGCCTAAACGGACAGGGGGCGGTTGGCTACACCTTC
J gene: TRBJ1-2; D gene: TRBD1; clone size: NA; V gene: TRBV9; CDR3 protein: CASSAGQGLVEGYTF; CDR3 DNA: TGTGCCAGCAGCGCGGGACAGGGGTTAGTGGAGGGCTACACCTTC